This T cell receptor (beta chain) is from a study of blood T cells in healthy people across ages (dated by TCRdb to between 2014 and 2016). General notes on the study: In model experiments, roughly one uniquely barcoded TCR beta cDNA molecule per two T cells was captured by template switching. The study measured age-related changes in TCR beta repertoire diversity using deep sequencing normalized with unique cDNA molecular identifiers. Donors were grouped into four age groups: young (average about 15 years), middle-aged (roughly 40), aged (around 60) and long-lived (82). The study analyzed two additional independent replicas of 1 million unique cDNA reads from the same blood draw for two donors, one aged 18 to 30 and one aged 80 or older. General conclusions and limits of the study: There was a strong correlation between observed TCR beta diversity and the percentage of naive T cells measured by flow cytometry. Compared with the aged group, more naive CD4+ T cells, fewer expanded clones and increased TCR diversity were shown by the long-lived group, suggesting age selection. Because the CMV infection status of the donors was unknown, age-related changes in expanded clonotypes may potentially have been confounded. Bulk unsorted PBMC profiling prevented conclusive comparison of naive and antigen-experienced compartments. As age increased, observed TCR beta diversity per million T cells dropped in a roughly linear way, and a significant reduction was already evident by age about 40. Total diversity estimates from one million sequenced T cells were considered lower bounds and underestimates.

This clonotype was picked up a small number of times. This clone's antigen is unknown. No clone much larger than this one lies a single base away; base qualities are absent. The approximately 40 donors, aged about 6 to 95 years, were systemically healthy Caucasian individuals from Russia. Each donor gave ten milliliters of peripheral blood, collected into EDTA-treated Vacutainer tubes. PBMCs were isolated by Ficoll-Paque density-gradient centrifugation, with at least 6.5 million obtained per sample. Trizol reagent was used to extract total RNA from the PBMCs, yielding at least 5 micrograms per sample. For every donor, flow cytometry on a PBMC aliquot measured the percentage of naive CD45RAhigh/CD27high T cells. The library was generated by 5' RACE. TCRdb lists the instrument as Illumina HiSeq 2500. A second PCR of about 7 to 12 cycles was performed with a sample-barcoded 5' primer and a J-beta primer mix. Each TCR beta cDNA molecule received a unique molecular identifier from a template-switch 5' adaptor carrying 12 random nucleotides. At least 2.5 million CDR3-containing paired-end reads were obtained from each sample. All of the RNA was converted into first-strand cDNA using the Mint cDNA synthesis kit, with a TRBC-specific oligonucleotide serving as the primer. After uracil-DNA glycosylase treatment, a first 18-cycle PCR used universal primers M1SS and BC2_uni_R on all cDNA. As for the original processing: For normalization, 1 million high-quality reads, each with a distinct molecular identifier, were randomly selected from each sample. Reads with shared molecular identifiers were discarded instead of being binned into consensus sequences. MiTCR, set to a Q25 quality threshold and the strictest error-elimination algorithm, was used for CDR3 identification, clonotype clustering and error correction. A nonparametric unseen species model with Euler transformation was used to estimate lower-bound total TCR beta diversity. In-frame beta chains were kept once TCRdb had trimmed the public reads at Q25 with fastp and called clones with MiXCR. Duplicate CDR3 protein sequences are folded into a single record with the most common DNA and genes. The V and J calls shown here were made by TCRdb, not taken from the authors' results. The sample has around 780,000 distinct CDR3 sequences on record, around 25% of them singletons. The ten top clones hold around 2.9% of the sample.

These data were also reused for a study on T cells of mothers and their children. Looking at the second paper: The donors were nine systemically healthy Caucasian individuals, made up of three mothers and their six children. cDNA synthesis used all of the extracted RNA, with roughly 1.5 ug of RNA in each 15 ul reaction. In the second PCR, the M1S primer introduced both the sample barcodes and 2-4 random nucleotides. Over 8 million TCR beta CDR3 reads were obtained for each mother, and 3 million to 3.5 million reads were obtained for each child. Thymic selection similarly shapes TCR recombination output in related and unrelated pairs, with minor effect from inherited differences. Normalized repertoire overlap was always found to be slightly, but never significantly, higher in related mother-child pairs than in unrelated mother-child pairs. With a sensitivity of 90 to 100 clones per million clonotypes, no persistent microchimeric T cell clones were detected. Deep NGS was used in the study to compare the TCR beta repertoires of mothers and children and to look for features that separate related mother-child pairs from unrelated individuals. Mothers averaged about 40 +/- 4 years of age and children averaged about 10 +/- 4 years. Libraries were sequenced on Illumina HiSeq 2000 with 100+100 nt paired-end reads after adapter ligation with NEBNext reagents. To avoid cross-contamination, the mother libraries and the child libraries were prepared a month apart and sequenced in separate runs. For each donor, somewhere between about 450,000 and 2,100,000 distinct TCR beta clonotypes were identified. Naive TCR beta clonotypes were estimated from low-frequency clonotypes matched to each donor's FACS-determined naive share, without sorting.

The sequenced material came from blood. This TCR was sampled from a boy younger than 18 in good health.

The nucleotides read TGTGCCAGCAGCCCCCTGACAGGGGGCGTCTATGGCTACACCTTC. The encoded protein is CASSPLTGGVYGYTF. Rearrangement joined TRBV12-3 or TRBV12-4 to TRBJ1-2; 10 bases in the middle match TRBD1. Compared with germline, V lacks 6 bases and J lacks 4 bases; bases without a gene match: 8. The cysteine opens and the phenylalanine closes a CDR3 of 15 amino acids. Solely the CDR3 DNA is kept, with 45 bases framed from the first base.